This T cell receptor (beta chain) was profiled in a study of monozygotic twins with inflammatory bowel disease. The quantity of total RNA per TCR library was approximately 3.5 ug. Using TCRalpha and TCRbeta cDNA, the researchers carried out two nested PCRs that lasted around 15 and 9 cycles. TCRdb reprocessed the 5' RACE reads, with one entry per CDR3 protein and no DNA. Its table records about 150,000 distinct CDR3 sequences. Whole-study results and caveats: Using the inverse Simpson index, IBD patients had lower TCRbeta diversity than healthy co-twins. Immunosuppressive treatment differences may have increased patient repertoire variability.

CDR1 and CDR2 from the germline V gene are LGHDT and YNNKEL (reference sequence). The CDR3 loop spans 13 amino acids. In regard to this clonotype: As yet, its antigen is unknown.

This TCR derives from a human donor with ulcerative colitis or Crohn's disease, or a healthy co-twin of an affected twin (not recorded which). The source material was blood. The chain carries TRBV3-1 and TRBJ2-7. This CDR3 reads CASSPPSSYEQYF.